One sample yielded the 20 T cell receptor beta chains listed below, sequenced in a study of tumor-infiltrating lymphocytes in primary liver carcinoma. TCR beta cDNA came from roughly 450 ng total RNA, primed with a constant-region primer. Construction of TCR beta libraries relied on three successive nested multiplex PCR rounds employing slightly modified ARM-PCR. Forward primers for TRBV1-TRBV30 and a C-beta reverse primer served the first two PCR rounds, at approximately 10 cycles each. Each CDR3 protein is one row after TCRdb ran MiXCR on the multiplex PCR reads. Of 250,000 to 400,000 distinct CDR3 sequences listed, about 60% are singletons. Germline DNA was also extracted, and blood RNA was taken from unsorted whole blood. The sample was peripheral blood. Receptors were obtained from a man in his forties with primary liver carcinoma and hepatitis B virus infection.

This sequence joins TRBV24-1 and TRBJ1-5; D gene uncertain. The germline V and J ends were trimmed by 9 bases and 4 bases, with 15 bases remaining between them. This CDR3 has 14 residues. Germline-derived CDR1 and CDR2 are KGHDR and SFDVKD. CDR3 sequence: CATARPGTNQPQHF. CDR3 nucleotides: TGTGCCACCGCGCGGCCGGGAACAAATCAGCCCCAGCATTTT.

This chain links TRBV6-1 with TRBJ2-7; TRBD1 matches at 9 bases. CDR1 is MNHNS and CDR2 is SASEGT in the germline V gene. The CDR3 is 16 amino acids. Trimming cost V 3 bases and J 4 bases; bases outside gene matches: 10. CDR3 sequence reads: CASSEPGTGILYEQYF. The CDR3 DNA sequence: TGTGCCAGCAGTGAGCCCGGGACAGGGATTTTGTACGAGCAGTACTTC.

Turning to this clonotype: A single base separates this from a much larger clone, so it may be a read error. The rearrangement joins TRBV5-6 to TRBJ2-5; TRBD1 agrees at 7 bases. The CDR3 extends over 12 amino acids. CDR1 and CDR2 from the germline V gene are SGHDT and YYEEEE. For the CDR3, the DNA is TGTGCCAGCACCCTCCAGGGGGAGATCCAGTACTTC. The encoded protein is CASTLQGEIQYF.

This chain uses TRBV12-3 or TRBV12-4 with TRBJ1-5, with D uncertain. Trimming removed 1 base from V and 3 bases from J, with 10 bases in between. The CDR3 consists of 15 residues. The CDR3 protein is CASSLGPEDNQPQHF. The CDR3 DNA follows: TGTGCCAGCAGTTTAGGGCCGGAGGACAATCAGCCCCAGCATTTT.

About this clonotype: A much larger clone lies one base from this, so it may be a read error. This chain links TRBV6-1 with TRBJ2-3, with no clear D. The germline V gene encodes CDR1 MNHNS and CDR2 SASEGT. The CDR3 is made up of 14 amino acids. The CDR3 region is CVSSERVYTDTQYF. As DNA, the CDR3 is TGTGTCAGCAGTGAAAGGGTATACACAGATACGCAGTATTTT.

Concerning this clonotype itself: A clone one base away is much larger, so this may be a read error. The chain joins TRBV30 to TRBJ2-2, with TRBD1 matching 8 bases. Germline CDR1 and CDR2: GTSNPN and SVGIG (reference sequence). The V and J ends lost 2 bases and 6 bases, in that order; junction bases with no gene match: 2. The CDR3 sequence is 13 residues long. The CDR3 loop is CAWSTQGAGELFF. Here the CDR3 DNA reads TGTGCCTGGAGTACACAGGGGGCCGGGGAGCTGTTTTTT.

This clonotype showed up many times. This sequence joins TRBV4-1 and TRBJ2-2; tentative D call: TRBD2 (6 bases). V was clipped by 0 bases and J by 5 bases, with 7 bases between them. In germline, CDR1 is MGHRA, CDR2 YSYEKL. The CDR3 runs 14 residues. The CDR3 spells CASSQEGLTGELFF. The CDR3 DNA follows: TGCGCCAGCAGCCAAGAGGGACTTACCGGGGAGCTGTTTTTT.

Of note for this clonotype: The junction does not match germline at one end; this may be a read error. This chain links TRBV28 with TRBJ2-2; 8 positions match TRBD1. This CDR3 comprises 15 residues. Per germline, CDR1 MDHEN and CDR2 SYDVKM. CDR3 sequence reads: CTSRPDRDWTGELFF. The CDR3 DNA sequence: TGTACCAGCAGACCGGACAGGGACTGGACCGGGGAGCTGTTTTTT.

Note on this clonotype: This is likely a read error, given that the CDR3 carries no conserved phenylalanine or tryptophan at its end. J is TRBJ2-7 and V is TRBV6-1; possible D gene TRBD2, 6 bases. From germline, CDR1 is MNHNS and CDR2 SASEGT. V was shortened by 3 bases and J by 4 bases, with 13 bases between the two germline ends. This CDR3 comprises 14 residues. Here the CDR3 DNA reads TGTGCCAGCAGTGAGTCGGGGGTTCTGTACGAGCAGTACATC. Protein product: CASSESGVLYEQYI.

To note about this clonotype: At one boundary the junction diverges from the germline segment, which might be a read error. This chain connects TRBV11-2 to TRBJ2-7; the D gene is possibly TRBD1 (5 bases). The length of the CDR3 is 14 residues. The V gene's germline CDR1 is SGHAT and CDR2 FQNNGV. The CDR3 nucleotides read TGTGCCAGCAGTTTAGATGGGCCCAGGGACGAGCAGTACTTC. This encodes CASSLDGPRDEQYF.

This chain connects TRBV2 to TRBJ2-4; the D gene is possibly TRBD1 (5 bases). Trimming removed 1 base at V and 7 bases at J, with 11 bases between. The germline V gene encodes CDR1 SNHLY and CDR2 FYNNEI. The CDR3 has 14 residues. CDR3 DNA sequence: TGTGCCAGCAGTGAAGGGCAGGGAATTAACATTCAGTACTTC. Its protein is CASSEGQGINIQYF.

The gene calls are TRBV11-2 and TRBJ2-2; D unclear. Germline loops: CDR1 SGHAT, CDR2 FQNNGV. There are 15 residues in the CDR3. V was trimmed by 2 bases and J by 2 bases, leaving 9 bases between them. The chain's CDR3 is CASSLNRENTGELFF. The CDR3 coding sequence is TGTGCCAGCAGCTTAAATCGAGAAAACACCGGGGAGCTGTTTTTT.

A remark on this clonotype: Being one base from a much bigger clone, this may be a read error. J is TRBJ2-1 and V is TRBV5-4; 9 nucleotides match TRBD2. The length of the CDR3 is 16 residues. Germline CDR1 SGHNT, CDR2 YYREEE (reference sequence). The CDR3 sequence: CASSLGSGSSYNEQLF. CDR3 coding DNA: TGTGCCAGCAGCTTGGGTAGCGGGAGCTCCTACAATGAGCAGTTGTTC.

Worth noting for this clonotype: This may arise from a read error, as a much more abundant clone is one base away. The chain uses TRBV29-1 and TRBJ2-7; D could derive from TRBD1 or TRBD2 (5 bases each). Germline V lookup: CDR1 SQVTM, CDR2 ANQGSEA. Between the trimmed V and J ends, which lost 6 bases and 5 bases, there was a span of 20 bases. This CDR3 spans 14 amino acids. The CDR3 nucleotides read TGCAGCGTCGATCATCAGGGAGCATTCAACGAGCAGTACTTC. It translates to CSVDHQGAFNEQYF.

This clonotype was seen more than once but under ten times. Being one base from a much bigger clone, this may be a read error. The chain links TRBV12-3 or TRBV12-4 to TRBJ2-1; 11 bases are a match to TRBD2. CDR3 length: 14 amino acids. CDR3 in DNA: TGTGCCAGTTGTCTAGCGGGAGGCTACAATGAGCAGTCCTTC. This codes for CASCLAGGYNEQSF.

For the CDR3, the DNA is TGCAGCGTTGAGCAGGGCTGGGACATGGGCTATGGCTACACCTTC. Translating it yields CSVEQGWDMGYGYTF. The genes are TRBV29-1 and TRBJ1-2, with D perhaps matching TRBD1 (6 bases). The CDR3 has 15 residues. Germline CDR1 is SQVTM and CDR2 is ANQGSEA. The ends were cut back, 3 bases at V and 4 bases at J, with 18 bases in the middle. Based on the CDR3 plus reference TRBV29-1 and TRBJ1-2, the full variable domain is SAVISQKPSRDICQRGTSLTIQCQVDSQVTMMFWYRQQPGQSLTLIATANQGSEATYESGFVIDKFPISRPNLTFSTLTVSNMSPEDSSIYLCSVEQGWDMGYGYTFGSGTRLTVV.

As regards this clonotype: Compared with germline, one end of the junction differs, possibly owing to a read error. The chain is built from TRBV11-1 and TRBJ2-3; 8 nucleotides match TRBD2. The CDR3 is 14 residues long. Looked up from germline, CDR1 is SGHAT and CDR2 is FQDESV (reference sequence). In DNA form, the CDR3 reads TGTGCCAACAGCCCAAGCGGGAGTGCAGATACGCAGTATTTT. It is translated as CANSPSGSADTQYF.

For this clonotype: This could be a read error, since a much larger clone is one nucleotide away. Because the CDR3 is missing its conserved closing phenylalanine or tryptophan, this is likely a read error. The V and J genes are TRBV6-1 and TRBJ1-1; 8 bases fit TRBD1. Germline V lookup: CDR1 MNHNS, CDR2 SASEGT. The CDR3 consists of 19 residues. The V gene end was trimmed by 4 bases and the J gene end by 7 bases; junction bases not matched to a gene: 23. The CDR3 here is CASSAPPGRQGAQGGEAFY. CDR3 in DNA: TGTGCCAGCAGTGCACCCCCCGGTAGGCAGGGGGCCCAGGGAGGTGAAGCTTTCTAT.

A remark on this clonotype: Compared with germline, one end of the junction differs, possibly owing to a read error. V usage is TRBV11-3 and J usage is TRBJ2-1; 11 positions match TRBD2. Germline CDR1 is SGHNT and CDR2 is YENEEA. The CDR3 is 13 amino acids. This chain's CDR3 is CTSNRTSGNEQFF. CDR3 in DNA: TGTACCAGCAACCGGACTAGCGGGAATGAGCAGTTCTTC.

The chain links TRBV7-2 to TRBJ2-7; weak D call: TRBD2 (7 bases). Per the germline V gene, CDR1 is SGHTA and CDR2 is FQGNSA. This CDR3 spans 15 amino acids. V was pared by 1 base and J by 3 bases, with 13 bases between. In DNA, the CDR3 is TGTGCCAGCAGCTTAGGGGACGGGGGGCTCTACGAGCAGTACTTC. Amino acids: CASSLGDGGLYEQYF.